A selection of T cell receptor beta chains follows, all from one sample in a study of Ad26.COV2.S vaccination and SARS-CoV-2 variants. Profiling relied on immunoSEQ multiplex PCR, and the TCRdb table lists in-frame clones only, not all of them. Found here are about 440,000 clones, around 90% of them singletons; the top ten hold less than 4.5%. Material: peripheral blood, obtained in a trial of Ad26.COV2.S vaccine versus placebo. All receptors come from a person aged 18 to 65 who received the Ad26.COV2.S COVID-19 vaccine or a placebo. CDR3s include the opening cysteine and the closing phenylalanine or tryptophan. The D gene is left open where the match is weak. Where a row states a size, it is once, few, many or the class of an expanded clone; other rows omit it.

d_gene: TRBD2
v_gene: TRBV28
j_gene: TRBJ2-7
abundance: once
CDR3nt: TGTGCCAGCAGTTTAAGACTAGCCGGTACCTACGAGCAGTACTTC
CDR3aa: CASSLRLAGTYEQYF

d_gene: .
v_gene: TRBV5-1
j_gene: TRBJ2-3
abundance: .
CDR3nt: TGCGCCAGCAGCGGTGGACTCGACACAGATACGCAGTATTTT
CDR3aa: CASSGGLDTDTQYF

d_gene: TRBD1
v_gene: TRBV3-1/TRBV3-2
j_gene: TRBJ2-7
abundance: .
CDR3nt: TGTGCCAGCAGCGCCCCCGGGACAGGGGGCTTCTACGAGCAGTACTTC
CDR3aa: CASSAPGTGGFYEQYF

d_gene: TRBD1
v_gene: TRBV6-6
j_gene: TRBJ2-1
abundance: .
CDR3nt: TGTGCCAGCAGCAATCCGGGACAGGGGTACAATGAGCAGTTCTTC
CDR3aa: CASSNPGQGYNEQFF

d_gene: .
v_gene: TRBV7-2
j_gene: TRBJ2-7
abundance: few
CDR3nt: TGTGCCAGCAGCTTAGTTCGAGGCAGGGGAGGCTACGAGCAGTACTTC
CDR3aa: CASSLVRGRGGYEQYF

d_gene: .
v_gene: TRBV7-9
j_gene: TRBJ2-5
abundance: .
CDR3nt: TGTGCCAGCAGCTTGGGGGGTTCCCAAGAGACCCAGTACTTC
CDR3aa: CASSLGGSQETQYF

d_gene: .
v_gene: TRBV5-1
j_gene: TRBJ1-2
abundance: .
CDR3nt: TGCGCCAGCAGGGGTACTCTTTCTCCGGGGGATGGCTACACCTTC
CDR3aa: CASRGTLSPGDGYTF

d_gene: TRBD2
v_gene: TRBV18
j_gene: TRBJ2-2
abundance: .
CDR3nt: TGTGCCAGCTGCCACAGCGGGAGAACCGGGGAGCTGTTTTTT
CDR3aa: CASCHSGRTGELFF

d_gene: .
v_gene: TRBV19
j_gene: TRBJ2-3
abundance: .
CDR3nt: TGTGCCAGTAGTATAGCATGGCCTAACACAGATACGCAGTATTTT
CDR3aa: CASSIAWPNTDTQYF

d_gene: TRBD2
v_gene: TRBV6-2/TRBV6-3
j_gene: TRBJ2-2
abundance: .
CDR3nt: TGTGCCAGCAGTCCCCTGACTAGCGGGAGAAACACCGGGGAGCTGTTTTTT
CDR3aa: CASSPLTSGRNTGELFF

d_gene: .
v_gene: TRBV19
j_gene: TRBJ2-2
abundance: .
CDR3nt: TGTGCCAGTAACGGGAGTCCCAACACCGGGGAGCTGTTTTTT
CDR3aa: CASNGSPNTGELFF

d_gene: TRBD1
v_gene: TRBV27
j_gene: TRBJ1-6
abundance: .
CDR3nt: TGTGCCAGCGCCCCGAGGGTTGGGGACAGGGGTTCACCCCTCCACTTT
CDR3aa: CASAPRVGDRGSPLHF

d_gene: .
v_gene: TRBV5-4
j_gene: TRBJ2-1
abundance: .
CDR3nt: TGTGCCAGCAGCTTTCGGCAGGAGAATGAGCAGTTCTTC
CDR3aa: CASSFRQENEQFF

d_gene: .
v_gene: TRBV18
j_gene: TRBJ1-1
abundance: .
CDR3nt: TGTGCCAGCTCAGACCAGAGGGTTAACACTGAAGCTTTCTTT
CDR3aa: CASSDQRVNTEAFF

d_gene: .
v_gene: TRBV5-1
j_gene: TRBJ2-1
abundance: .
CDR3nt: TGCGCCAGCAGCTTGGGGGGTACCTACTACAATGAGCAGTTCTTC
CDR3aa: CASSLGGTYYNEQFF

d_gene: .
v_gene: TRBV6-1
j_gene: TRBJ1-1
abundance: .
CDR3nt: TGTGCCAGCAGTGAAGGGAGGGGAAGGAACACTGAAGCTTTCTTT
CDR3aa: CASSEGRGRNTEAFF

d_gene: TRBD1
v_gene: TRBV6-2/TRBV6-3
j_gene: TRBJ2-7
abundance: .
CDR3nt: TGTGCCAGCAGTTACTCGCTAGGACAGGGTGGGTACGAGCAGTACTTC
CDR3aa: CASSYSLGQGGYEQYF

d_gene: .
v_gene: TRBV27
j_gene: TRBJ2-3
abundance: .
CDR3nt: TGTGCCAGCAGTTCAATCCTTTCTCAGAGCGGAGTCCCTCCAGATACGCAGTATTTT
CDR3aa: CASSSILSQSGVPPDTQYF

d_gene: .
v_gene: TRBV27
j_gene: TRBJ2-3
abundance: .
CDR3nt: TGTGCCAGCAGTTTGAGGGGGGGCCGGGGAGATACGCAGTATTTT
CDR3aa: CASSLRGGRGDTQYF

d_gene: TRBD1
v_gene: TRBV19
j_gene: TRBJ2-7
abundance: .
CDR3nt: TGTGCCAGTAGGGAAGGCGGGACAGGGGTGCACGAGCAGTACTTC
CDR3aa: CASREGGTGVHEQYF